These 8 T cell receptor beta chains originate from one sample sequenced in a study of blood T cell repertoires in COVID-19 (dated by TCRdb to the early 2020s). Library generation was performed with the immunoSEQ multiplex PCR assay. Here the immuneACCESS table is served through TCRdb, limited to in-frame sequences with V and J called. Missing clones are a known gap in these copies; in checked studies unresolved V genes cover under half, and the rest lacks a known reason. The table for this sample lists around 400,000 clones; approximately 93% of them were counted only once. The ten largest clones capture 0.86% of the sample. The sample taken for sequencing was PBMCs or T cells enriched from blood (not recorded which). These receptor sequences come from a woman aged 40 to 50 who had been exposed to COVID-19.

The chain is built from TRBV6-6 and TRBJ1-1; 9 bases are a match to TRBD1. The CDR3 totals 12 residues. V was pared by 8 bases and J by 5 bases, with 3 bases of the junction left unmatched. Germline CDR1 MNHNY, CDR2 SVGAGI (reference sequence). CDR3 bases: TGTGCCAGCCGGACAGGGGATACTGAAGCTTTCTTT. Encoded protein: CASRTGDTEAFF.

The gene calls are TRBV28 and TRBJ1-4; TRBD1 aligns across 9 bases. There are 14 residues in the CDR3. Trimming took 5 bases from V and 7 from J; bases not matched to a gene: 5. Germline V gene sequence: CDR1 MDHEN, CDR2 SYDVKM. CDR3 in amino acids: CASSPGTGSEKLFF. The CDR3 bases are TGTGCCAGCAGTCCCGGGACAGGGTCTGAAAAACTGTTTTTT. Variable domain in full (rest from reference TRBV28 and TRBJ1-4): DVKVTQSSRYLVKRTGEKVFLECVQDMDHENMFWYRQDPGLGLRLIYFSYDVKMKEKGDIPEGYSVSREKKERFSLILESASTNQTSMYLCASSPGTGSEKLFFGSGTQLSVL.

The chain has TRBV28 and TRBJ1-1; possible D gene TRBD1, 6 bases. This CDR3 spans 13 amino acids. CDR1 MDHEN and CDR2 SYDVKM come from the germline V gene. Trimming removed 5 bases from V and 4 bases from J, with 11 bases in between. This CDR3 reads CASSRGGITEAFF. The CDR3 nucleotides read TGTGCCAGCAGTCGAGGGGGTATCACTGAAGCTTTCTTT.

The chain has TRBV19 and TRBJ1-6, with 11 bases that match TRBD1. The CDR3 contains 15 residues. Germline lookup yields CDR1 LNHDA and CDR2 SQIVND (reference sequence). With 5 bases clipped from V and 8 bases from J, the junction kept 5 bases outside the gene matches. The CDR3 DNA is TGTGCCAGTAGTTCCGGACAGGGGGCTTATTCACCCCTCCACTTT. Its translation: CASSSGQGAYSPLHF.

This chain joins TRBV19 and TRBJ1-3, with 7 bases identical to TRBD1. CDR1 is LNHDA, CDR2 SQIVND, per germline (reference sequence). The CDR3 extends over 15 amino acids. V was clipped by 4 bases and J by 0 bases; unmatched bases: 3. This CDR3 is CASSTDRSSGNTIYF. CDR3 sequence (DNA): TGTGCCAGTAGTACGGACAGGAGCTCTGGAAACACCATATATTTT.

The chain employs TRBV30 and TRBJ2-7; the D gene is possibly TRBD1 (5 bases). This CDR3 spans 12 amino acids. The V gene lost 0 bases and the J gene lost 10 bases, with 13 bases spanning the gap. CDR1 and CDR2 (germline): GTSNPN, SVGIG (reference sequence). The CDR3 is CAWSVGVTSQYF. In DNA, the CDR3 is TGTGCCTGGAGTGTAGGGGTAACGTCTCAGTACTTC.

The V and J genes are TRBV5-4 and TRBJ2-7; 7 positions match TRBD1. The CDR3 extends over 13 amino acids. J was trimmed by 6 bases and V by 4 bases; bases with no gene match: 7. Germline V CDR1 and CDR2: SGHNT, YYREEE (reference sequence). For the CDR3, the DNA is TGTGCCAGCAGCCTACAGGGGACGGGCGAGCAGTACTTC. Protein: CASSLQGTGEQYF.

This chain links TRBV7-9 with TRBJ1-1; 7 bases are a match to TRBD1. This CDR3 region has 16 residues. In germline, CDR1 is SEHNR, CDR2 FQNEAQ (reference sequence). The J segment lost 1 base and the V segment lost 4 bases, leaving 9 bases of the junction unmatched. As DNA, the CDR3 is TGTGCCAGCAGCTCCCCCTCGGGACAGCAGAACACTGAAGCTTTCTTT. It specifies CASSSPSGQQNTEAFF. Full variable domain (outside the CDR3, taken from reference TRBV7-9 and TRBJ1-1): DTGVSQNPRHKITKRGQNVTFRCDPISEHNRLYWYRQTLGQGPEFLTYFQNEAQLEKSRLLSDRFSAERPKGSFSTLEIQRTEQGDSAMYLCASSSPSGQQNTEAFFGQGTRLTVV.